The rows below give T cell receptor beta chains drawn from one sample of a study of blood T cell repertoires in COVID-19. Repertoires were generated with immunoSEQ multiplex PCR, while TCRdb's copy carries only in-frame clones and drops some. This repertoire shows over 300,000 clones, roughly 90% found once; its top ten account for 6.4%. Input material: peripheral blood. The receptors here all came from a young man who had recovered from COVID-19. Both conserved end residues are part of each CDR3. D genes are given only for firm matches. Clone size, where shown, is once, few, many, or a class for clones that have expanded.

v_gene	d_gene	abundance	j_gene	CDR3nt	CDR3aa
TRBV15	-	-	TRBJ2-2	TGTGCCACCAGCAGTCTAAGATCCGGGGAGCTGTTTTTT	CATSSLRSGELFF
TRBV9	-	-	TRBJ1-1	TGTGCCAGCAGCGTAGGAGGTCGTGAAGCTTTCTTT	CASSVGGREAFF
TRBV12-3/TRBV12-4	-	-	TRBJ2-1	TGTGCCAGCAGTTTGTCTAGCTATGAGCAGTTCTTC	CASSLSSYEQFF
TRBV10-3	-	-	TRBJ1-1	TGTGCCATCACTCGGACAGAGAACACTGAAGCTTTCTTT	CAITRTENTEAFF
TRBV19	-	-	TRBJ1-2	TGTGCCAGTAGTATAGCAGGGATTACTAACTATGGCTACACCTTC	CASSIAGITNYGYTF
TRBV10-3	TRBD1	-	TRBJ1-4	TGTGCCATCAGAGGGACAGGGGGCCGGGATGAAAAACTGTTTTTT	CAIRGTGGRDEKLFF
TRBV10-3	-	-	TRBJ2-3	TGTGCCATCAGGGAGACTAGTAGGGCCGATACGCAGTATTTT	CAIRETSRADTQYF
TRBV6-5	-	-	TRBJ1-3	TGTGCCAGCAGTTACTCGGCGGTCTCTGGAAACACCATATATTTT	CASSYSAVSGNTIYF
TRBV19	-	once	TRBJ1-1	TGTGCCAGTAGTGGCGGGGCCTATGAAGCTTTCTTT	CASSGGAYEAFF
TRBV7-2	TRBD2	-	TRBJ2-5	TGTGCCAGCAGCTTAGCCCCGGGAGGAATCCAAGAGACCCAGTACTTC	CASSLAPGGIQETQYF
TRBV2	-	-	TRBJ2-7	TGTGCCAGCCTGATGGGGCCCGACTACGAGCAGTACTTC	CASLMGPDYEQYF